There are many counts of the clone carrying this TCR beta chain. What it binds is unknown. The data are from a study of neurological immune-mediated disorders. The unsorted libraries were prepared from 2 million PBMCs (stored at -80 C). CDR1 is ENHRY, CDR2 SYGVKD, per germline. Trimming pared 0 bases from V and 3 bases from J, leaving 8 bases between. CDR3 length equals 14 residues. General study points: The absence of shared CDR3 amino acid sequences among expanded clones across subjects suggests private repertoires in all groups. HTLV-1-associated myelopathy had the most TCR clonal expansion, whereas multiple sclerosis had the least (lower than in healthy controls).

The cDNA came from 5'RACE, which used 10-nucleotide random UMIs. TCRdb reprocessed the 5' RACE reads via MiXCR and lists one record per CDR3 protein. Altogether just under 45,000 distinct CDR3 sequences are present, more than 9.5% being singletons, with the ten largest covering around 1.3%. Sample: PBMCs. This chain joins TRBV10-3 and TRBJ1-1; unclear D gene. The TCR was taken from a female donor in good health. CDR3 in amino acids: CAISESREHTEAFF. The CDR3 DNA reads TGTGCCATCAGTGAGTCGAGGGAACACACTGAAGCTTTCTTT.